Listed below are T cell receptor beta chains from one sample, sequenced in a study of T cell repertoires in cytomegalovirus infection. Using its own MiXCR run on the reads, TCRdb lists one record per CDR3 protein. The sample has under 850,000 distinct CDR3 sequences; roughly a third are singletons. The sample comprised PBMCs. These TCRs come from a human donor in good health (CMV status not recorded). Some clones in this sample may be carry-over from other donors' samples. CDR3s include the opening cysteine and the closing phenylalanine or tryptophan. Fields, in order: J gene, V gene, clone size, D gene, CDR3 DNA, CDR3 protein. A D gene is named only where the DNA matches it firmly. Clone sizes are given selectively: once, few, many, or a class where the clone is expanded.

j_call: TRBJ1-1
v_call: TRBV19
clone_size: NA
d_call: TRBD1
cdr3_nt: TGTGCCAGTAGTATCGGTACAGGGGGAACGGAAGCTTTCTTT
cdr3_aa: CASSIGTGGTEAFF

j_call: TRBJ1-2
v_call: TRBV4-2
clone_size: NA
d_call: TRBD1
cdr3_nt: TGTGCCAGCAGCCATCTCCCCGGGACAGGGGAGGGCTACACCTTC
cdr3_aa: CASSHLPGTGEGYTF

j_call: TRBJ2-1
v_call: TRBV20-1
clone_size: NA
d_call: NA
cdr3_nt: TGCAGTGCTCCGGTTTCCGGGACAAATGAGCAGTTCTTC
cdr3_aa: CSAPVSGTNEQFF

j_call: TRBJ1-2
v_call: TRBV7-8
clone_size: few
d_call: NA
cdr3_nt: TGTGCCAGCAGCTCATGGGGGGAAGGACAGATTAACTATGGCTACACCTTC
cdr3_aa: CASSSWGEGQINYGYTF

j_call: TRBJ2-3
v_call: TRBV28
clone_size: many
d_call: TRBD1
cdr3_nt: TGTGCCAGCAGTCTAGGGACAGGGCTAAGCACAGATACGCAGTATTTT
cdr3_aa: CASSLGTGLSTDTQYF

j_call: TRBJ2-7
v_call: TRBV27
clone_size: few
d_call: NA
cdr3_nt: TGTGCCAGCAGTTCGAGCGGGCCGGGGAGCTCCTACGAGCAGTACTTC
cdr3_aa: CASSSSGPGSSYEQYF

j_call: TRBJ1-4
v_call: TRBV20-1
clone_size: NA
d_call: NA
cdr3_nt: TGCAGTGCTAGAGATATAAGGGGCGAACTGTTTTTT
cdr3_aa: CSARDIRGELFF

j_call: TRBJ1-2
v_call: TRBV28
clone_size: NA
d_call: TRBD1
cdr3_nt: TGTGCCAGCAGTTTATCAGGGACAGGGTGGGTCTATGGCTACACCTTC
cdr3_aa: CASSLSGTGWVYGYTF

j_call: TRBJ1-1
v_call: TRBV25-1
clone_size: NA
d_call: NA
cdr3_nt: TGTGCCAGCAGTGAATATAAGGGCGAGAGCACTGAAGCTTTCTTT
cdr3_aa: CASSEYKGESTEAFF

j_call: TRBJ2-2
v_call: TRBV24-1
clone_size: NA
d_call: NA
cdr3_nt: TGTGCCACCAGTGACTCGGACCCCGGAGACGGGGAGCTGTTTTTT
cdr3_aa: CATSDSDPGDGELFF

j_call: TRBJ1-1
v_call: TRBV19
clone_size: few
d_call: NA
cdr3_nt: TGTGCCAGTACCAAGGTGAATACAGCTTTCTTT
cdr3_aa: CASTKVNTAFF

j_call: TRBJ1-5
v_call: TRBV6-5
clone_size: NA
d_call: TRBD1
cdr3_nt: TGTGCCAGCAGTTACTCAGGGGGCTGGAATCAGCCCCAGCATTTT
cdr3_aa: CASSYSGGWNQPQHF

j_call: TRBJ2-5
v_call: TRBV7-2
clone_size: few
d_call: TRBD2
cdr3_nt: TGTGCCAGCAGCCCCAGCCTACTAGCGGGAGGAGAGACCCAGTACTTC
cdr3_aa: CASSPSLLAGGETQYF

j_call: TRBJ2-7
v_call: TRBV7-2
clone_size: NA
d_call: NA
cdr3_nt: TGTGCCAGCGTTTTTACAGGGTACTCCTACGAGCAGTACTTC
cdr3_aa: CASVFTGYSYEQYF

j_call: TRBJ2-1
v_call: TRBV19
clone_size: NA
d_call: NA
cdr3_nt: TGTGCCAGTAGTATTTCGGTCGTCTCCTACAATGAGCAGTTCTTC
cdr3_aa: CASSISVVSYNEQFF

j_call: TRBJ1-5
v_call: TRBV6-2/TRBV6-3
clone_size: NA
d_call: TRBD1
cdr3_nt: TGTGCCAGCAGCCTGGACAGGGGGTATCAGCCCCAGCATTTT
cdr3_aa: CASSLDRGYQPQHF

j_call: TRBJ2-1
v_call: TRBV11-3
clone_size: few
d_call: NA
cdr3_nt: TGTGCCAGCAGCCCCGGGGGCGGGGTGCAGAACCATAATGAGCAGTTCTTC
cdr3_aa: CASSPGGGVQNHNEQFF

j_call: TRBJ2-1
v_call: TRBV28
clone_size: few
d_call: TRBD2
cdr3_nt: TGTGCCAGCACCAATCCCCCTCTAGCGGGAGTGTTTAATGAGCAGTTCTTC
cdr3_aa: CASTNPPLAGVFNEQFF

j_call: TRBJ2-2
v_call: TRBV24-1
clone_size: NA
d_call: NA
cdr3_nt: TGTGCCACCAGTGCCCAAAACAGGGTGCCCGGGGAGCTGTTTTTT
cdr3_aa: CATSAQNRVPGELFF

j_call: TRBJ2-3
v_call: TRBV7-2
clone_size: many
d_call: TRBD2
cdr3_nt: TGTGCCAGCAGACCGGGACTAGCGGGAGTAGATACGCAGTATTTT
cdr3_aa: CASRPGLAGVDTQYF

j_call: TRBJ1-3
v_call: TRBV28
clone_size: few
d_call: NA
cdr3_nt: TGTGCCAGCAGTTTATCAAGGGGCCTCTCTGGAAACACCATATATTTT
cdr3_aa: CASSLSRGLSGNTIYF

j_call: TRBJ2-3
v_call: TRBV6-1
clone_size: NA
d_call: NA
cdr3_nt: TGTGCCAGCAGCCCGCGGACGTCCGTCAGCACAGATACGCAGTATTTT
cdr3_aa: CASSPRTSVSTDTQYF

j_call: TRBJ1-3
v_call: TRBV9
clone_size: NA
d_call: TRBD1
cdr3_nt: TGTGCCAGCAGCGCCACAGGGGGCGGCGGTGACACCATATATTTT
cdr3_aa: CASSATGGGGDTIYF

j_call: TRBJ2-7
v_call: TRBV7-8
clone_size: few
d_call: TRBD2
cdr3_nt: TGTGCCAGCAGCTTAGTTAGCGGGAGTGGTACCTACGAGCAGTACTTC
cdr3_aa: CASSLVSGSGTYEQYF

j_call: TRBJ1-1
v_call: TRBV6-1
clone_size: few
d_call: NA
cdr3_nt: TGTGCCAGCAGTTATAAGTGGAAAAACACTGAAGCTTTCTTT
cdr3_aa: CASSYKWKNTEAFF

j_call: TRBJ1-5
v_call: TRBV6-2/TRBV6-3
clone_size: NA
d_call: NA
cdr3_nt: TGTGCCAGCAGCCGGGAACCCGATTTGCCCCAGCATTTT
cdr3_aa: CASSREPDLPQHF

j_call: TRBJ1-2
v_call: TRBV10-3
clone_size: few
d_call: NA
cdr3_nt: TGTGCCACCCCCAAAGGTGCGGGGACTAACTATGGCTACACCTTC
cdr3_aa: CATPKGAGTNYGYTF

j_call: TRBJ1-1
v_call: TRBV4-1
clone_size: NA
d_call: NA
cdr3_nt: TGCGCCAGCAGCCCAAGCGGGGCAGGGGTGAACACTGAAGCTTTCTTT
cdr3_aa: CASSPSGAGVNTEAFF

j_call: TRBJ1-1
v_call: TRBV11-2
clone_size: NA
d_call: TRBD1
cdr3_nt: TGTGCCAGCACCCGAATACAGGGGACTGAAGCTTTCTTT
cdr3_aa: CASTRIQGTEAFF

j_call: TRBJ2-7
v_call: TRBV11-2
clone_size: NA
d_call: TRBD2
cdr3_nt: TGTGCCAGCAGCTTAGATACGGGAGGGCGGAACGAGCAGTACTTC
cdr3_aa: CASSLDTGGRNEQYF

j_call: TRBJ2-7
v_call: TRBV27
clone_size: few
d_call: TRBD1
cdr3_nt: TGTGCCAGCAGTTTGGAAGGGACAGGGGTGTTAGGCGAGCAGTACTTC
cdr3_aa: CASSLEGTGVLGEQYF

j_call: TRBJ2-1
v_call: TRBV2
clone_size: few
d_call: NA
cdr3_nt: TGTGCGGTAACAGGGTCCCAAACCTACAATGAGCAGTTCTTC
cdr3_aa: CAVTGSQTYNEQFF

j_call: TRBJ1-2
v_call: TRBV27
clone_size: NA
d_call: TRBD1
cdr3_nt: TGTGCCAGCAGTTCACCGGGACAGGGGGGCGGCTACACCTTC
cdr3_aa: CASSSPGQGGGYTF

j_call: TRBJ2-1
v_call: TRBV28
clone_size: few
d_call: TRBD2
cdr3_nt: TGTGCCAGCAGTTATAGCGGGAGGTTGGGAAATGAGCAGTTCTTC
cdr3_aa: CASSYSGRLGNEQFF

j_call: TRBJ2-7
v_call: TRBV5-4
clone_size: few
d_call: NA
cdr3_nt: TGTGCCAGCAGCTTCACGGACGACGAGCAGTACTTC
cdr3_aa: CASSFTDDEQYF

j_call: TRBJ1-6
v_call: TRBV19
clone_size: NA
d_call: TRBD1
cdr3_nt: TGTGCCAGCAACACAGGGGGCCTAGATAATTCACCCCTCCTCTTT
cdr3_aa: CASNTGGLDNSPLLF

j_call: TRBJ1-2
v_call: TRBV27
clone_size: NA
d_call: TRBD1
cdr3_nt: TGTGCCAGCAGTAAAACAGGGGGAGCGTATGGGTATGGCTACACCTTC
cdr3_aa: CASSKTGGAYGYGYTF

j_call: TRBJ1-1
v_call: TRBV7-2
clone_size: many
d_call: NA
cdr3_nt: TGTGCCAGCAGCGAACAGCAGAACACTGAAGCTTTCTTT
cdr3_aa: CASSEQQNTEAFF

j_call: TRBJ2-7
v_call: TRBV7-2
clone_size: many
d_call: NA
cdr3_nt: TGTGCCAGCAGCCCGCGAGGCAGAGATGAGCAGTACTTC
cdr3_aa: CASSPRGRDEQYF

j_call: TRBJ2-3
v_call: TRBV5-1
clone_size: NA
d_call: NA
cdr3_nt: TGCGCCAGCAGCCCGGCCCCGAGAGATACGCAGTATTTT
cdr3_aa: CASSPAPRDTQYF

j_call: TRBJ2-7
v_call: TRBV6-6
clone_size: few
d_call: TRBD2
cdr3_nt: TGTGCCAGCAGGGATAGCGGGACGGGCTCCTACGAGCAGTACTTC
cdr3_aa: CASRDSGTGSYEQYF